This T cell receptor beta chain was identified during a study of blood T cell repertoires in COVID-19. Overall study: From the United States, Italy and Spain came samples of acute and convalescent COVID-19. T cells, B-cell-depleted T cells, or PBMCs supplied cDNA or gDNA.

Profiling relied on immunoSEQ multiplex PCR, and the TCRdb table lists in-frame clones only, not all of them. The sample records roughly 120,000 clones, approximately 74% being singletons. The V gene's germline CDR1 is LGHNA and CDR2 YSLEER. The germline V and J ends were trimmed by 5 bases and 0 bases, with 14 bases remaining between them. This CDR3 spans 17 amino acids. The chain carries TRBV4-3 and TRBJ1-6; D uncertain. Sequencing used peripheral blood. The source of this sequence is a man older than 75 with COVID-19, enrolled during active disease. The chain's CDR3 is CASSKRHALSYNSPLHF. CDR3 in DNA: TGCGCCAGCAGCAAAAGACACGCTCTCTCCTATAATTCACCCCTCCACTTT.